The clone carrying this T cell receptor (beta chain) was seen repeatedly, ten times or more. What it binds is unknown. The source of the sample is a study of T cells in Graves' hyperthyroidism and ophthalmopathy. The ends were cut back, 2 bases at V and 0 bases at J, with 8 bases in the middle. CDR1 and CDR2 (germline): MNHNS, SASEGT. This CDR3 contains 14 residues. Overall study results and limits: Stable hyperthyroidism was separated from ophthalmopathy by a model based on 13 V-J features. The blood repertoire included most of the expanded thyroid clonotypes above 0.001.

RNA transcripts were the template for amplifying TCR beta CDR3 regions. The TCR CDR3 was amplified in a first-round RT-PCR using the HTBI primer set. TCRdb re-analysed the multiplex PCR reads in MiXCR, keeping a single row per CDR3 protein. Of about 380,000 distinct CDR3 sequences in the sample, about a fifth were seen once. The rearrangement joins TRBV6-1 to TRBJ2-7, with TRBD2 as a possible D gene (5 bases). The source of this sequence is a man younger than 30 with Graves' ophthalmopathy. Source material: blood. CDR3 amino acids: CASSEQSGSYEQYF. CDR3 coding DNA: TGTGCCAGCAGTGAACAAAGCGGCTCCTACGAGCAGTACTTC.